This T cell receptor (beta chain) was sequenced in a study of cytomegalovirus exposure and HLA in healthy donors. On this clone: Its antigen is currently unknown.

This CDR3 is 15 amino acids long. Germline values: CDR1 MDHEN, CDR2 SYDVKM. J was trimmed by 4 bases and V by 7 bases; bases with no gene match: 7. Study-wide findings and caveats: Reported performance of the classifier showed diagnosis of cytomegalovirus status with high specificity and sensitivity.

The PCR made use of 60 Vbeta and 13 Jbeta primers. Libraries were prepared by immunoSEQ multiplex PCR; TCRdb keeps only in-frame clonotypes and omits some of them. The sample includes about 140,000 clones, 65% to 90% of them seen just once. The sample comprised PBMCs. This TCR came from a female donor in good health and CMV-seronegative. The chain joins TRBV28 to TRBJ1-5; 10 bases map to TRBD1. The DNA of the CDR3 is TGTGCCAGCACTGCCGGGACAGGGGAGAATCAGCCCCAGCATTTT. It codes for CASTAGTGENQPQHF.